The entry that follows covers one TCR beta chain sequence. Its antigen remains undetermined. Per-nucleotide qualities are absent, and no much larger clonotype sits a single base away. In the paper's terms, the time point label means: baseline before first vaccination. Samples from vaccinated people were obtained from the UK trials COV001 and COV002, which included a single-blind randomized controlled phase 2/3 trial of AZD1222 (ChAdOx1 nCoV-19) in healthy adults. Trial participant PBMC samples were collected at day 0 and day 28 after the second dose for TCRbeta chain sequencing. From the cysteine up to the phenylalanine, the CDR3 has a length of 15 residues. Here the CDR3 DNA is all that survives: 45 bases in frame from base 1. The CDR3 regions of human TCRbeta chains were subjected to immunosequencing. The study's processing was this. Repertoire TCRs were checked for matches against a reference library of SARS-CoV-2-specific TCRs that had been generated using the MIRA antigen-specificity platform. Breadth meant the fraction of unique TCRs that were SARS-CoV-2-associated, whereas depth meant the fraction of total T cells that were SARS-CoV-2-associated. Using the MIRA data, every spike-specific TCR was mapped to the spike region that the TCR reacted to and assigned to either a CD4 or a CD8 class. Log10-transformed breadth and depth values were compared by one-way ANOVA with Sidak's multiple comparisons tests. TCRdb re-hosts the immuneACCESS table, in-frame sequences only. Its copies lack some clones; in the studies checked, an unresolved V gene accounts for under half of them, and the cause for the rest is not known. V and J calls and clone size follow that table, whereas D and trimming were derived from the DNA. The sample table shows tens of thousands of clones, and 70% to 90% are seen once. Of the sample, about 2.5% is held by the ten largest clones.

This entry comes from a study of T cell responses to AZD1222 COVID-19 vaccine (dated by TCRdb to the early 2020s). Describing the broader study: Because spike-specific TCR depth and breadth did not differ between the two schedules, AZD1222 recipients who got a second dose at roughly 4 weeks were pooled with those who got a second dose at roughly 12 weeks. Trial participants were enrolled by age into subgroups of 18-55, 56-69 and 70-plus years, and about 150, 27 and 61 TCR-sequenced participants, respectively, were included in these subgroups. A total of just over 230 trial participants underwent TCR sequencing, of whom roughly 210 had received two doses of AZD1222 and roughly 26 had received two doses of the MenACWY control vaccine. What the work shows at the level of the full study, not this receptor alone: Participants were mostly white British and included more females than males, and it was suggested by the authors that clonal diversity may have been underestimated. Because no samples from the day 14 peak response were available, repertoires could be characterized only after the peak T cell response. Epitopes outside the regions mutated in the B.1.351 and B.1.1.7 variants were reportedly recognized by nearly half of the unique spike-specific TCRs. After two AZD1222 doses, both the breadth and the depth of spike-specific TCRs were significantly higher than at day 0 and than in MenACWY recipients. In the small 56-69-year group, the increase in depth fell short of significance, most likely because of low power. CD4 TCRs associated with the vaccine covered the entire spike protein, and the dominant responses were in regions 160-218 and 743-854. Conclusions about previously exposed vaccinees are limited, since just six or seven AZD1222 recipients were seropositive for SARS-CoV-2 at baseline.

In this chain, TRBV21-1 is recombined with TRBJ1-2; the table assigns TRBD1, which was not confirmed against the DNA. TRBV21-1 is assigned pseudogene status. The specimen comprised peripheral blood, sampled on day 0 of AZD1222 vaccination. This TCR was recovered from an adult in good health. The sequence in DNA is TGTGCCAGCAGCTCCCGGGACAGGGACCCCTATGGCTACACCTTC. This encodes CASSSRDRDPYGYTF.